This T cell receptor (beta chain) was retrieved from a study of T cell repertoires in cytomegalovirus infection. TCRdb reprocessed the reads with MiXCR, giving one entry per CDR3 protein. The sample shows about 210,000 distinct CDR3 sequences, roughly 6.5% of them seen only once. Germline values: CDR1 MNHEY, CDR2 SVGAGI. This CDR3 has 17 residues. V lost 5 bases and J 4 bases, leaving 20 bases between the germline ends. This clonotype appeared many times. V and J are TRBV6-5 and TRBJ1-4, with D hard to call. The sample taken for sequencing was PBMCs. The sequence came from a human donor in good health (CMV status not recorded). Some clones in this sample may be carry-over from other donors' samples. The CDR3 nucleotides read TGTGCCAGCAGTCTACGTACTCCGGGCCGCCGTAATGAAAAACTGTTTTTT. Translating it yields CASSLRTPGRRNEKLFF.